Each of the 2 T cell receptor beta chains below was sequenced from the same sample in a study of shared clonotypes between healthy human individuals. Assay: immunoSEQ multiplex PCR; the TCRdb copy retains only in-frame clones and omits some. This sample has about 820,000 clones, with 80% to 95% found just once. Positively selected for CCR7, the CD45RO-negative cells used as naive CD8 cells excluded terminally differentiated effector memory CD45RA+ cells. Sequencing input: naive CD8+ T cells sorted from blood. Receptors were obtained from a man younger than 40 in good health.

The chain links TRBV27 to TRBJ2-1, with 14 bases fitting TRBD2. This CDR3 is built from 14 residues. V shed 6 bases and J 12 bases; nucleotides not matched to a gene: 7. Germline CDR1 reads MNHEY; CDR2 reads SMNVEV (reference sequence). For the CDR3, the DNA is TGTGCCAGCAGCGCGGGACTAGCGGGAGCAACGCAGTTCTTC. Encoded protein: CASSAGLAGATQFF.

The chain has TRBV7-6 and TRBJ1-2; D is ambiguous. Germline V lookup: CDR1 SGHVS, CDR2 FNYEAQ. Trimming took off 5 bases at V and 2 bases at J, with 18 bases between the two ends. This CDR3 region has 16 residues. CDR3 region: CASSQVCESRNYGYTF. The CDR3 region has the DNA TGTGCCAGCAGCCAAGTTTGTGAATCTCGAAACTATGGCTACACCTTC.